These T cell receptor beta chains were read from a single sample in a study of OX40 agonist ivuxolimab in advanced cancers. The assay was immunoSEQ multiplex PCR, and TCRdb's table has in-frame clones only and misses some. The data show around 81,000 clones, around 80% seen once. Specimen: CD4+ or CD8+ T cells sorted from blood, collected in a trial of the OX40 agonist ivuxolimab. These receptors all stem from an adult with an advanced solid tumor such as melanoma, head and neck, liver or kidney cancer. Both conserved end residues are part of each CDR3. The D gene is left open where the match is weak. Size is stated for part of the rows, as once, few or many counts, or as a class when the clone is expanded.

TGTGCCAGCAGCCGGGACAGGGGCACAGATACGCAGTATTTT,CASSRDRGTDTQYF,TRBD1,.,TRBJ2-3,TRBV14
TGTGCCAGCAAGGGGCCAGGGGTGGATACGCAGTATTTT,CASKGPGVDTQYF,.,once,TRBJ2-3,TRBV6-5
TGTGCCAGCAGCCCGGGGCGCGGCACAGATACGCAGTATTTT,CASSPGRGTDTQYF,.,.,TRBJ2-3,TRBV5-4
TGTGCCAGCAGCTTAGCGGGTGTCTTCACCGGGGAGCTGTTTTTT,CASSLAGVFTGELFF,.,.,TRBJ2-2,TRBV7-2
TGTGCCAGCAGTTATACGGGTCCTGGAAACACCATATATTTT,CASSYTGPGNTIYF,.,.,TRBJ1-3,TRBV6-5
TGTGCCATCAAGTCTAGCGGGCAGAACAACACAGATACGCAGTATTTT,CAIKSSGQNNTDTQYF,TRBD2,once,TRBJ2-3,TRBV7-9
TGTGCCAGCGGGACAGACAACACAGATACGCAGTATTTT,CASGTDNTDTQYF,.,.,TRBJ2-3,TRBV21-1
TGTGCCAGCAGTTGGGTCAGCCAGCCCCAGCATTTT,CASSWVSQPQHF,.,.,TRBJ1-5,TRBV27
TGTGCCAGCAGCAAAAGACTAGGAGAGACCCAGTACTTC,CASSKRLGETQYF,.,.,TRBJ2-5,TRBV11-3
TGCGCCAGCAGCACAGGGTATGGCTACACCTTC,CASSTGYGYTF,.,.,TRBJ1-2,TRBV5-1
TGTGCCAGCAGTGTAACAGGGGGCTCCGCCCTCTCACCCCTCCACTTT,CASSVTGGSALSPLHF,TRBD1,.,TRBJ1-6,TRBV6-1
TGTGCCAGCAGCCAAGGGGGACAGAGAGGAAACACCATATATTTT,CASSQGGQRGNTIYF,TRBD1,.,TRBJ1-3,TRBV4-2
TGTGCCAGCAGTTCGCCGGGGACAGGGAATGAAAAACTGTTTTTT,CASSSPGTGNEKLFF,TRBD1,.,TRBJ1-4,TRBV6-6
TGTGCCAGCAGCTTGGGCAGGCCGGCGGGCTACACCTTC,CASSLGRPAGYTF,.,.,TRBJ1-2,TRBV5-6
TGCAGCGTGGGGGGCGCTGGAAACACCATATATTTT,CSVGGAGNTIYF,.,.,TRBJ1-3,TRBV29-1
TGTGCCACCAGCAGAGTAGAGAGGAACACTGAAGCTTTCTTT,CATSRVERNTEAFF,.,.,TRBJ1-1,TRBV15
TGTGCCAGCAGCGAAGGGACTAGCGGGTCCTACGAGCAGTACTTC,CASSEGTSGSYEQYF,TRBD2,.,TRBJ2-7,TRBV9
TGCGCCAGCAGTCCCAACAGGGGTCAAGACACCGGGGAGCTGTTTTTT,CASSPNRGQDTGELFF,TRBD1,.,TRBJ2-2,TRBV23-1
TGCGCCAGCAGCCAAGATCCGACCTACGAGCAGTACTTC,CASSQDPTYEQYF,.,few,TRBJ2-7,TRBV4-1
TGTGCCAGCAGCGTAACAGGGCCAAGCTTAGATGGCTACACCTTC,CASSVTGPSLDGYTF,.,.,TRBJ1-2,TRBV28
TGTGCCAGTACCAGGGGATCTGGAAACACCATATATTTT,CASTRGSGNTIYF,.,.,TRBJ1-3,TRBV19
TGTGCCAGCAGCCCCGAGGGGGCAGCGGGAGATACGCAGTATTTT,CASSPEGAAGDTQYF,.,.,TRBJ2-3,TRBV9
TGCGCCAGCAGCCAAGATGCGCCCTACAGCGACCAGTACTTC,CASSQDAPYSDQYF,.,.,TRBJ2-5,TRBV4-3
TGTGCCAGCAGCCCCGGACCGGGGGATACCTACGAGCAGTACTTC,CASSPGPGDTYEQYF,.,.,TRBJ2-7,TRBV5-6
TGTGCCAGCAGCTTGGAGGGCCCTGGTGAGGCTAATGAAAAACTGTTTTTT,CASSLEGPGEANEKLFF,.,once,TRBJ1-4,TRBV5-6
TGTGCCAGCAGCGATGGGGTCCAGCACACAGATACGCAGTATTTT,CASSDGVQHTDTQYF,.,once,TRBJ2-3,TRBV6-5
TGTGCCAGCAGCTTGGAGGGCAATGAAAAACTGTTTTTT,CASSLEGNEKLFF,.,.,TRBJ1-4,TRBV11-2
TGTGCCAGCAGACCCGACGGGAGCTCTGGAAACACCATATATTTT,CASRPDGSSGNTIYF,.,.,TRBJ1-3,TRBV7-9
TGTGCCAGCAGGGGTAGGTGGGGGGCGAGTGAGACCCAGTACTTC,CASRGRWGASETQYF,.,few,TRBJ2-5,TRBV4-2
TGTGCCAGCAGAACTAGCGGGTCTAGCACAGATACGCAGTATTTT,CASRTSGSSTDTQYF,TRBD2,.,TRBJ2-3,TRBV5-4
TGTGCCTGGAGCCTCCTCCGACCCAACTATGGCTACACCTTC,CAWSLLRPNYGYTF,.,.,TRBJ1-2,TRBV30
TGTGCCAGTAGTCCGCGGGGGAGTAACACTGAAGCTTTCTTT,CASSPRGSNTEAFF,.,.,TRBJ1-1,TRBV19
TGTGCCAGCAGCCCAAAAGGTCGGGAGAGCTCCTACAATGAGCAGTTCTTC,CASSPKGRESSYNEQFF,.,once,TRBJ2-1,TRBV7-3
TGTGCCAGCAGCGATTTTAGCGGGACCACTCCCTCATACAATGAGCAGTTCTTC,CASSDFSGTTPSYNEQFF,TRBD2,.,TRBJ2-1,TRBV9
TGTGCCAGCAGCGTAGGAGGGACTAGCGGTTACAATGAGCAGTTCTTC,CASSVGGTSGYNEQFF,TRBD2,.,TRBJ2-1,TRBV9
TGTGCCAGCAGTCCCGGGACTAGCGGGAGGGGGGGTGAGCAGTTCTTC,CASSPGTSGRGGEQFF,TRBD2,.,TRBJ2-1,TRBV28
TGTGCCAGCAGTTACGGGCAGTATAGCAATCAGCCCCAGCATTTT,CASSYGQYSNQPQHF,.,.,TRBJ1-5,TRBV6-5
TGTGCCAGTAGTATCACGATGAACACTGAAGCTTTCTTT,CASSITMNTEAFF,.,.,TRBJ1-1,TRBV19
TGTGCCAGCAGCTTGGCCAACACAGCCACCGGGGAGCTGTTTTTT,CASSLANTATGELFF,.,.,TRBJ2-2,TRBV5-8
TGTGCCAGCAGTGAACGGGCAGCAACTAATGAAAAACTGTTTTTT,CASSERAATNEKLFF,.,.,TRBJ1-4,TRBV2
TGCGCCAGCAGCTTGGGCCGTCGGCTTGGGAATGAAAAACTGTTTTTT,CASSLGRRLGNEKLFF,.,.,TRBJ1-4,TRBV5-1
TGCGCCAGCAGCTTGGAGTCTAGCGGGGCCTCCTACGAGCAGTACTTC,CASSLESSGASYEQYF,TRBD2,.,TRBJ2-7,TRBV5-1
TGTGCCAGCACCCCTCCCGGGACAGGGGGGGACGAGCAGTACTTC,CASTPPGTGGDEQYF,TRBD1,once,TRBJ2-7,TRBV5-4
TGTGCCAGCAGCGTCTGGACAGGGGGAAACAACGAGCAGTACTTC,CASSVWTGGNNEQYF,TRBD1,.,TRBJ2-7,TRBV27
TGTGCCAGCAGCCACCTTGACAGGGCAAATCAGCCCCAGCATTTT,CASSHLDRANQPQHF,TRBD1,.,TRBJ1-5,TRBV28
TGTGCCAGCAGCACGGGACAGGGGGCAGATACGCAGTATTTT,CASSTGQGADTQYF,TRBD1,.,TRBJ2-3,TRBV11-1
TGTGCCAGCAGTTACGGGGGGGCTTGGGAGCTGTTTTTT,CASSYGGAWELFF,.,.,TRBJ2-2,TRBV6-5
TGTGCCAGCAGTGAATTGGGTACGCAGTATTTT,CASSELGTQYF,.,.,TRBJ2-3,TRBV25-1
TGTGCCAGCAGACCGGACAGGAGCTACAATGAGCAGTTCTTC,CASRPDRSYNEQFF,TRBD1,.,TRBJ2-1,TRBV11-2
TGTGCCAGCAGTGTCGGGGGGACGGCCGGGGAGCTGTTTTTT,CASSVGGTAGELFF,TRBD2,.,TRBJ2-2,TRBV6-1